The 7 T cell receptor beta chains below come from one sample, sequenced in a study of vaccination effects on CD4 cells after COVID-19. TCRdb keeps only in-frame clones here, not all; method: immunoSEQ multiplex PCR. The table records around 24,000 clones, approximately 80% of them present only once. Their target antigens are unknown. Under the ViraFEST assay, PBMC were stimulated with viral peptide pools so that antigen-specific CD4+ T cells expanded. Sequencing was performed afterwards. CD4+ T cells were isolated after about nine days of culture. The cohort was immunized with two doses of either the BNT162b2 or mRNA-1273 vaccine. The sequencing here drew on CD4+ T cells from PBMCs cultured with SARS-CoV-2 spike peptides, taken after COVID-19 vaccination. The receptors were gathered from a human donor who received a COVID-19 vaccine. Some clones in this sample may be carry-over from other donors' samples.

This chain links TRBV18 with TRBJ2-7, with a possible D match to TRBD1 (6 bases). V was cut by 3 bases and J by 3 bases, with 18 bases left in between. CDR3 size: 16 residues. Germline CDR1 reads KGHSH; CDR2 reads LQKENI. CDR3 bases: TGTGCCAGCTCACCCGACCGGGACATCACATTCTACGAGCAGTACGTC. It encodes CASSPDRDITFYEQYV.

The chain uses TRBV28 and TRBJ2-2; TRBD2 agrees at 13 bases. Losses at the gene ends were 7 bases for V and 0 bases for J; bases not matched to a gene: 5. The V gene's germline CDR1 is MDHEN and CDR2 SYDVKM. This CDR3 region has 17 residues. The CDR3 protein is CASITGLAGTNTGELFF. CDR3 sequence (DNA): TGTGCCAGCATCACGGGACTAGCGGGGACGAACACCGGGGAGCTGTTTTTT.

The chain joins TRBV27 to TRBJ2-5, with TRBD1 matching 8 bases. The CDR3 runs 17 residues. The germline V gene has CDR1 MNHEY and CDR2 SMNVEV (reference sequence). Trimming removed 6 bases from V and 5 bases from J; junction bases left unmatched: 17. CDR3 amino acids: CASSQGAGNFASETQYF. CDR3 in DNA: TGTGCCAGCAGCCAGGGGGCAGGGAACTTCGCCTCGGAGACCCAGTACTTC.

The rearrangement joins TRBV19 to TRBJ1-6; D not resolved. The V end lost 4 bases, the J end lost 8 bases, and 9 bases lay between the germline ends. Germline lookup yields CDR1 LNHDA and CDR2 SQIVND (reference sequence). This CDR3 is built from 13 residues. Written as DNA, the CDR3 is TGTGCCAGTAGTACGACCTTCTATTCACCCCTCCACTTT. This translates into CASSTTFYSPLHF. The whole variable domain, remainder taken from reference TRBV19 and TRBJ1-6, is DGGITQSPKYLFRKEGQNVTLSCEQNLNHDAMYWYRQDPGQGLRLIYYSQIVNDFQKGDIAEGYSVSREKKESFPLTVTSAQKNPTAFYLCASSTTFYSPLHFGNGTRLTVT.

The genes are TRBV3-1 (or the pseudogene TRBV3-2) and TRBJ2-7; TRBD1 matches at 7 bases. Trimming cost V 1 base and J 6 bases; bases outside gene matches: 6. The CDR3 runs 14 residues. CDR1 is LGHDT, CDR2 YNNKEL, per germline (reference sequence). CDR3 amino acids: CASSQGYRGREQYV. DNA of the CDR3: TGTGCCAGCAGCCAAGGTTACAGGGGCCGCGAGCAGTACGTC.

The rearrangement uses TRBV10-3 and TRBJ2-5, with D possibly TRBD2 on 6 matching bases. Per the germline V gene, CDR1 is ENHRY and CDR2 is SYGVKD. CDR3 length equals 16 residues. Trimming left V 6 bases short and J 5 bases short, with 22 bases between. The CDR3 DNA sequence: TGTGCCATCAGGGACCCCTTGACCAACCGGGGGGAGACCCAGTACTTC. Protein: CAIRDPLTNRGETQYF.

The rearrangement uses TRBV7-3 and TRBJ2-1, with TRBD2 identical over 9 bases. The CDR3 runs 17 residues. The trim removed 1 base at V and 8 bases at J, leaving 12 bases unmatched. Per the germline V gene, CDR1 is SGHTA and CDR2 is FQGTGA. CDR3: CASSLNRNPAGGDEQFF. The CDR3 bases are TGTGCCAGCAGCTTAAATAGGAACCCAGCGGGGGGAGATGAGCAGTTCTTC.